A single sample is the source of the 10 T cell receptor beta chains below, sequenced in a study of PD-L1 blockade in urothelial cancer. Generated by immunoSEQ multiplex PCR, the TCRdb table keeps only in-frame clones and is missing some. Among tens of thousands of clones listed, roughly four fifths were seen once. The input for sequencing was PBMCs, taken around atezolizumab (anti-PD-L1) treatment. The source of these receptors is a man in his 70s with urothelial cancer.

The rearrangement joins TRBV14 to TRBJ1-3; D is uncertain. Germline CDR1 SGHDN, CDR2 FVKESK. The CDR3 loop spans 15 amino acids. Deletions cut 2 bases from V and 0 bases from J, with 8 bases between. CDR3 bases: TGTGCCAGCAGCCAATACACTAGCTCTGGAAACACCATATATTTT. Its translation is CASSQYTSSGNTIYF.

The chain employs TRBV12-5 and TRBJ2-5; D unresolved. V gave up 4 bases and J gave up 7 bases, with 13 bases separating them. In germline, CDR1 is LGHNT, CDR2 FRNRAP. This CDR3 spans 13 amino acids. CDR3 amino acids: CASGSETYGTQYF. In DNA, the CDR3 is TGTGCTAGTGGTTCAGAGACATATGGGACCCAGTACTTC.

The chain recombines TRBV28 with TRBJ2-7, with 9 bases that match TRBD1. Germline CDR1 and CDR2: MDHEN and SYDVKM. V was pared by 5 bases and J by 9 bases, with 8 bases of the junction left unmatched. The CDR3 has 13 amino acids. DNA for the CDR3: TGTGCCAGCAGTGACAGGGGGTTGATCTGGCAGTACTTC. It is translated as CASSDRGLIWQYF.

The V gene is TRBV7-9, the J gene TRBJ1-2; 7 bases fit TRBD1. J lost 6 bases, V lost 5 bases, and 6 bases had no gene match. Per germline, CDR1 SEHNR and CDR2 FQNEAQ (reference sequence). The CDR3 length is 13 residues. CDR3 region: CASSPRGLHGYTF. The CDR3 DNA reads as TGTGCCAGCAGCCCTAGGGGGCTCCATGGCTACACCTTC. The entire variable domain, with the rest obtained from reference TRBV7-9 and TRBJ1-2, is as follows: DTGVSQNPRHKITKRGQNVTFRCDPISEHNRLYWYRQTLGQGPEFLTYFQNEAQLEKSRLLSDRFSAERPKGSFSTLEIQRTEQGDSAMYLCASSPRGLHGYTFGSGTRLTVV.

This clone was seen only a few times. This chain joins TRBV2 and TRBJ1-5, with D perhaps matching TRBD1 (6 bases). The CDR3 length is 14 residues. Trimming removed 3 bases from V and 5 bases from J, with 11 bases in between. Germline CDR1 is SNHLY and CDR2 is FYNNEI. DNA of the CDR3: TGTGCCAGCAGTGACAGGGGCAGGTATCAGCCCCAGCATTTT. Encoded protein: CASSDRGRYQPQHF.

The chain recombines TRBV7-3 with TRBJ2-5; D is perhaps TRBD2 (6 bases). Looked up from germline, CDR1 is SGHTA and CDR2 is FQGTGA. V was trimmed by 2 bases and J by 7 bases, leaving 11 bases between them. CDR3 length equals 13 residues. CDR3 nucleotides: TGTGCCAGCAGCTTAGGGCCCGGGGGGACCCAGTACTTC. Protein: CASSLGPGGTQYF.

The chain carries TRBV28 and TRBJ1-1; no clear D gene. With 6 bases removed from V and 0 bases from J, the gap between germline ends came to 8 bases. The CDR3 is 13 residues long. The germline V gene encodes CDR1 MDHEN and CDR2 SYDVKM. Written as DNA, the CDR3 is TGTGCCAGCAGCTCAGCGTTGAACACTGAAGCTTTCTTT. This codes for CASSSALNTEAFF.

This rearrangement joins TRBV11-1 to TRBJ1-4; D uncertain. V shed 4 bases and J shed 0 bases, with 9 bases lying between them. Germline assignment: CDR1 SGHAT and CDR2 FQDESV (reference sequence). The CDR3 length is 15 residues. The CDR3 coding sequence is TGTGCCAGCAGCTATTCGAGTACAACTAATGAAAAACTGTTTTTT. It specifies CASSYSSTTNEKLFF.

The chain employs TRBV5-4 and TRBJ2-2; 8 bases map to TRBD1. Germline V gene sequence: CDR1 SGHNT, CDR2 YYREEE (reference sequence). The V gene end was trimmed by 4 bases and the J gene end by 3 bases; junction bases not matched to a gene: 8. There are 16 residues in the CDR3. The CDR3 here is CASSRTGGRYTGELFF. CDR3 DNA: TGTGCCAGCAGCCGTACAGGGGGGCGGTACACCGGGGAGCTGTTTTTT.

The chain recombines TRBV5-1 with TRBJ2-1, with TRBD2 matching 7 bases. V shed 0 bases, J shed 8 bases, and the junction held 5 bases outside the gene matches. In germline, CDR1 is SGHRS, CDR2 YFSETQ. The CDR3 sequence is 14 residues long. CDR3 DNA sequence: TGCGCCAGCAGCTTGGTTGGACTAGGTCATGAGCAGTTCTTC. Its translation: CASSLVGLGHEQFF.